A selection of T cell receptor beta chains follows, all from one sample in a study of lymphopenia after photon versus proton radiotherapy. TCRdb's copy holds only in-frame clones and misses some; the assay was immunoSEQ multiplex PCR. The table records 150,000 to 200,000 clones, about 88% of them present only once. The sequencing used peripheral blood, collected from a patient treated with photon-based radiotherapy. The receptors shown here come from a man between 45 and 60 years old with gastric cancer. The CDR3 runs from the conserved cysteine through the conserved F or W.

TRBV7-6	CASSFRTSGHYEQYF
TRBV29-1	CSTGALSYNEQFF
TRBV18	CASSPDRGAKNIQYF
TRBV19	CASSDWTGPNQPQHF
TRBV6-6	CASSRGTLNQPQHF
TRBV18	CASSPDRRNQPQHF
TRBV6-5	CASSRGAEQYF
TRBV19	CASSTVVAGEMPAYEQYF
TRBV7-6	CASSFGQETQYF
TRBV12-5	CASGLVLGSGNANEQFF
TRBV28	CASSLSAPGYYGYTF
TRBV15	CATSMGLAYYSYEQYF
TRBV19	CASTRGQRQPQHF
TRBV28	CASRAGEETQYF
TRBV7-9	CASSPGAVPNEKLFF
TRBV7-9	CASSKDFSGANVLTF
TRBV11-2	CASSPGARVRNIQYF
TRBV4-3	CASSQGTGGDEKLFF
TRBV4-2	CASSQENTYEQYF
TRBV20-1	CSAIRGDDEYF
TRBV19	CASSIPAGGEGNYGYTF
TRBV19	CASRPGGATIKNIQYF
TRBV5-1	CASSAGTDRSFF
TRBV6-5	CASSYSLGQLSNEQFF